This TCR beta chain was captured by sequencing in a study of siplizumab effects on memory and regulatory T cells. CDR1 KGHSH and CDR2 LQKENI come from the germline V gene. V lost 2 bases and J 1 base, leaving 8 bases between the germline ends. The CDR3 is 14 residues long. Study-level findings and limits: Significant reduction of alloreactive sequences traceable to unstimulated CD4+ memory cells was observed with siplizumab. Memory cells seemed less diverse than naive T cells, which also seemed major contributors to the alloresponse.

Regarding this clone: Its target is unknown.

Assay used: immunoSEQ multiplex PCR; TCRdb lists only in-frame clones, some missing. The sample lists around 100,000 clones, about 90% occurring once. The rearrangement links TRBV18 to TRBJ1-2; D is unresolved. The clonotype comes from a human donor in good health. Input material: Tregs sorted from blood. The CDR3 coding sequence is TGTGCCAGCTCACCAAATGGGGTTAACTATGGCTACACCTTC. It is translated as CASSPNGVNYGYTF.